Presented here are 3 T cell receptor beta chains from one specimen sequenced in a study of control samples from healthy donors and cancer patients. Measured with immunoSEQ multiplex PCR; TCRdb has only the in-frame clones, and not every one. The table has 150,000 or so clones, 92% seen once. The sequencing input was blood. Every receptor here comes from a woman aged 30 to 39 in good health.

The genes are TRBV28 and TRBJ1-3; D remains unclear. The CDR3 extends over 16 amino acids. Germline values: CDR1 MDHEN, CDR2 SYDVKM. The V gene lost 8 bases and the J gene lost 0 bases, with 17 bases spanning the gap. The CDR3 coding sequence is TGTGCCAGCTTTACGCTGGTCTACAGCTCTGGAAACACCATATATTTT. Translation: CASFTLVYSSGNTIYF.

V is TRBV27 and J is TRBJ1-1; 7 bases line up with TRBD1. Germline assignment: CDR1 MNHEY and CDR2 SMNVEV (reference sequence). This CDR3 region has 18 residues. Trimming at V came to 5 bases and at J to 2 bases, leaving 17 bases not matched to a gene. CDR3 in amino acids: CASSLEAYPTGSNTEAFF. The CDR3 DNA sequence: TGTGCCAGCAGTCTTGAGGCCTACCCGACAGGGTCCAACACTGAAGCTTTCTTT.

V gene TRBV27 combines with J gene TRBJ2-7; 7 bases align to TRBD2. V gave up 6 bases and J gave up 2 bases; unmatched junction bases: 4. The CDR3 has 13 amino acids. CDR1 and CDR2 from the germline V gene are MNHEY and SMNVEV (reference sequence). The CDR3 here is CASRKTSTYEQYF. CDR3 DNA: TGTGCCAGCAGGAAGACTAGCACCTACGAGCAGTACTTC.